The present T cell receptor (beta chain) was sequenced within a study of PD-1 and CTLA-4 blockade in melanoma. The CDR3 is made up of 14 amino acids. The ends lost 0 bases at V and 5 bases at J; junction bases unmatched: 1. Germline V CDR1 and CDR2: SGDLS, YYNGEE. Clones were sequenced by immunoSEQ multiplex PCR, and TCRdb holds only the in-frame ones, with some missing. The repertoire holds 20,000 to 25,000 clones, with 70% to 90% as singletons. The sequence derives from a human donor with melanoma. The chain couples TRBV9 to TRBJ1-1; 10 bases fit TRBD1. The starting material was CD8+ T cells from peripheral blood, obtained before anti-PD-1 treatment. The CDR3 region has the DNA TGTGCCAGCAGCGTAGGGGGACAGGGGACTGAAGCTTTCTTT. Protein: CASSVGGQGTEAFF. The complete variable domain, with remaining parts taken from reference TRBV9 and TRBJ1-1, reads DSGVTQTPKHLITATGQRVTLRCSPRSGDLSVYWYQQSLDQGLQFLIQYYNGEERAKGNILERFSAQQFPDLHSELNLSSLELGDSALYFCASSVGGQGTEAFFGQGTRLTVV.